This T cell receptor (beta chain) stems from a study of T-cell reconstitution after alpha-beta-depleted transplantation in children. This clonotype turned up a few times. Construction of the TCRbeta library involved unique molecular identifiers. TCRdb recomputed calls from the PCR reads with MiXCR, one row per CDR3 protein. Of some 520,000 distinct CDR3 sequences in the sample, 30% to 35% were seen once. Trimming at V came to 6 bases and at J to 6 bases, leaving 8 bases not matched to a gene. The germline V gene encodes CDR1 SQVTM and CDR2 ANQGSEA. The length of the CDR3 is 13 residues. This chain links TRBV29-1 with TRBJ2-5; TRBD1 aligns across 9 bases. The material was PBMCs from the stem cell graft donor, obtained from the stem cell graft. The receptor comes from a human donor who donated a stem cell graft to a child with aplastic anemia. Written as DNA, the CDR3 is TGCAGCGTCCAAAGACAGGGGGTGAAGACCCAGTACTTC. Encoded protein: CSVQRQGVKTQYF.